This TCR beta chain was identified during a study of metastatic and nonmetastatic thyroid tumors. Study as a whole: The authors compared repertoires across blood and tumor or nodule tissue from malignant and benign thyroid patients. Overall study results and limits: Malignant thyroid tumors reportedly exceeded benign nodules significantly in TCR beta diversity, with the difference appearing in blood and tumor.

V dropped 2 bases and J dropped 2; count of bases not matched to a gene: 3. The germline V gene has CDR1 SGDLS and CDR2 YYNGEE. This CDR3 comprises 15 residues. Thyroid surgery had not been preceded by any treatment in any patient. Methods used by the authors: Construction of a distant-metastasis classifier for papillary thyroid cancer relied on CDR3 differences across clinicopathological groups. TCRdb reprocessed the PCR reads using MiXCR. In this record, the V and J calls reflect TCRdb's handling and not the investigators' own analysis. The table has approximately 16,000 clones, less than 30% seen once; the top ten hold roughly an eighth. In regard to this clone: Its antigen is as yet unknown.

V is TRBV9 and J is TRBJ2-1; TRBD2 matches at 8 bases. The specimen sequenced was tumor tissue. The source of this sequence is a male donor with papillary thyroid cancer or a benign thyroid nodule (not recorded which). Some clones in this sample may be carry-over from other donors' samples. CDR3 nucleotides: TGTGCCAGCAGCGTGAGCGGGAGACCCTACAATGAGCAGTTCTTC. Its protein is CASSVSGRPYNEQFF.